This is a list of T cell receptor beta chains from one sample in a study of cytomegalovirus exposure and HLA in healthy donors. Repertoires were generated with immunoSEQ multiplex PCR, while TCRdb's copy carries only in-frame clones and drops some. The sample lists 100,000 to 150,000 clones; 80% were seen once. The sample consisted of PBMCs. These receptors were collected from a female donor in good health and CMV-seronegative. CDR3s include the opening cysteine and the closing phenylalanine or tryptophan. A D gene is named only where the DNA matches it firmly. The size entry is marked missing in some rows and otherwise reads once, few, many or a size class.

V	J	size	D	DNA	CDR3
TRBV27	TRBJ2-1	.	TRBD2	TGTGCCAGCAAGGATAGCGGGGCTCTTTACAATGAGCAGTTCTTC	CASKDSGALYNEQFF
TRBV5-4	TRBJ2-2	.	TRBD2	TGTGCCAGCAACCTTGCGGCTAGCGGGAGAACCGGGGAGCTGTTTTTT	CASNLAASGRTGELFF
TRBV4-1	TRBJ1-5	.	TRBD1	TGCGCCAGCAGCCAAGGGGACAGGGTGATTCAGCCCCAGCATTTT	CASSQGDRVIQPQHF
TRBV28	TRBJ2-6	.	.	TGTGCCAGCAGTTTAGTTGTTGGCTCCTCTGGGGCCAACGTCCTGACTTTC	CASSLVVGSSGANVLTF
TRBV28	TRBJ2-3	.	TRBD1	TGTGCCAGCAGTCACGCCGGGACAGCCGGAAAAACAGATACGCAGTATTTT	CASSHAGTAGKTDTQYF
TRBV19	TRBJ1-2	few	.	TGTGCCAGTAGTCCAACGGCAGGCCCTGGTGGCTACACCTTC	CASSPTAGPGGYTF
TRBV21-1	TRBJ1-5	.	.	TGTGCCAGCAACGTCCGGTCCAGCAATCAGCCCCAGCATTTT	CASNVRSSNQPQHF
TRBV15	TRBJ2-1	few	TRBD1	TGTGCCACCAGCAGAGAGGGGGACAGGGCGGGTGAGCAGTTCTTC	CATSREGDRAGEQFF
TRBV6-5	TRBJ2-1	.	TRBD2	TGTGCCAGCAACCGCGGGGGGCGGTCCAATGAGCAGTTCTTC	CASNRGGRSNEQFF
TRBV27	TRBJ1-5	.	TRBD1	TGTGCCAGCAGTCACGGACAGGGGGTCAGCAATCAGCCCCAGCATTTT	CASSHGQGVSNQPQHF
TRBV5-5	TRBJ2-7	.	TRBD1	TGTGCCAGCAGCTTCCCGGCAGGGGGTAACGATAACGAGCAGTACTTC	CASSFPAGGNDNEQYF
TRBV25-1	TRBJ1-1	.	.	TGTGCCGCGGAAGGGGCCGTTGCCACTGAAGCTTTCTTT	CAAEGAVATEAFF
TRBV18	TRBJ2-5	once	.	TGTGCCAGCTCACCGACAGACCAAGAGACCCAGTACTTC	CASSPTDQETQYF
TRBV14	TRBJ2-1	.	TRBD2	TGTGCCAGCAGCAGCGGGAGTCTGGTCAATGAGCAGTTCTTC	CASSSGSLVNEQFF
TRBV7-9	TRBJ2-7	.	.	TGTGCCAGCAGCCTGACTAGCTACGAGCAGTACTTC	CASSLTSYEQYF
TRBV4-1	TRBJ1-1	.	.	TGCGCCAGCAGCCAAGAGGGCGGGGGAGGAGCTTTCTTT	CASSQEGGGGAFF
TRBV2	TRBJ2-1	.	TRBD2	TGTGCCAGCCAAGGACTAGCGGGTCTCAATGAGCAGTTCTTC	CASQGLAGLNEQFF
TRBV11-3	TRBJ2-3	.	TRBD2	TGTGCCAGCAGCTGGGGGACTAGCGGGGGAGCGGATACGCAGTATTTT	CASSWGTSGGADTQYF
TRBV29-1	TRBJ1-1	.	.	TGCAGCGTTGAAAACGCCGGGTTCTCTGAAGCTTTCTTT	CSVENAGFSEAFF
TRBV28	TRBJ2-7	once	.	TGTGCCAGCAGCTATCCCCCCCGGAGCTTTCCCTACGAGCAGTACTTC	CASSYPPRSFPYEQYF
TRBV30	TRBJ1-5	.	TRBD1	TGTGCCTGGAGCGCGGACAGGGGGAACAATCAGCCCCAGCATTTT	CAWSADRGNNQPQHF
TRBV2	TRBJ2-2	few	.	TGTGCCAGCAGTGATACAGGGTACACCGGGGAGCTGTTTTTT	CASSDTGYTGELFF
TRBV6-6	TRBJ1-2	.	TRBD1	TGTGCCAGCAGTTACTCGGGGACAGCATCCTATGGCTACACCTTC	CASSYSGTASYGYTF
TRBV9	TRBJ2-4	few	TRBD2	TGTGCCAGCAGCCCCCGGGGACTAGCGGGAGAGAGTCAGTACTTC	CASSPRGLAGESQYF
TRBV5-4	TRBJ2-3	.	TRBD1	TGTGCCAGCAGCTCTCCCCGGACAGGGGGCGAAGATACGCAGTATTTT	CASSSPRTGGEDTQYF
TRBV19	TRBJ1-5	.	TRBD1	TGTGCCAGTAGTATGACGCCGGGACAGTCACGTTCCCAGCATTTT	CASSMTPGQSRSQHF
TRBV19	TRBJ1-3	.	TRBD1	TGTGCCAGTACCTTGACAGGGGGCGCTGGAAACACCATATATTTT	CASTLTGGAGNTIYF
TRBV28	TRBJ1-4	.	.	TGTGCCAGCAGTTTAGCCGGTGCAACTAATGAAAAACTGTTTTTT	CASSLAGATNEKLFF
TRBV19	TRBJ1-2	.	.	TGTGCCAGTAGTCTCGGGCAGGGGCACAACTATGGCTACACCTTC	CASSLGQGHNYGYTF